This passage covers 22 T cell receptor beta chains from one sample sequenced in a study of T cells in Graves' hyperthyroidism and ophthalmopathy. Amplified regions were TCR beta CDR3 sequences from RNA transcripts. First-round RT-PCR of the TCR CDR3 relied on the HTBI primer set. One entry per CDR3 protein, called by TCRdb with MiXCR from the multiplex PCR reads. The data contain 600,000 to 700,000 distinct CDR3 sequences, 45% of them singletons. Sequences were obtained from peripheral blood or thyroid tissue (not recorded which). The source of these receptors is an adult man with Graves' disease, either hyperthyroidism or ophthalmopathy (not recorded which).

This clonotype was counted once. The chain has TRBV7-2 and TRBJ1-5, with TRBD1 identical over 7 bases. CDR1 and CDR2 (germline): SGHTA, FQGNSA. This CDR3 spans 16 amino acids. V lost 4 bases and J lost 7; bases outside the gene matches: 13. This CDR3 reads CASSSPYRGGGQPQHF. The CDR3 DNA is TGTGCCAGCAGCTCACCATACAGGGGTGGCGGGCAGCCCCAGCATTTT.

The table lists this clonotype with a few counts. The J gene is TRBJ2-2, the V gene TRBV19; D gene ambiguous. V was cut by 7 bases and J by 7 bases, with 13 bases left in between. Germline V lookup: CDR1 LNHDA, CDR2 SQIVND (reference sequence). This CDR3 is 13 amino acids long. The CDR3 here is CASIETGIGELFF. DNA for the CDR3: TGTGCCAGTATAGAGACGGGCATCGGGGAGCTGTTTTTT.

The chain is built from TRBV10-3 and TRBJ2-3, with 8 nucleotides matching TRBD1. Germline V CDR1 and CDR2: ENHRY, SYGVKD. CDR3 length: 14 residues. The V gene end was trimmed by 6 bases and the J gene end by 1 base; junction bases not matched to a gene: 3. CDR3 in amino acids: CAIRDRAGTDTQYF. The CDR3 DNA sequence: TGTGCCATCAGGGACAGGGCTGGCACAGATACGCAGTATTTT.

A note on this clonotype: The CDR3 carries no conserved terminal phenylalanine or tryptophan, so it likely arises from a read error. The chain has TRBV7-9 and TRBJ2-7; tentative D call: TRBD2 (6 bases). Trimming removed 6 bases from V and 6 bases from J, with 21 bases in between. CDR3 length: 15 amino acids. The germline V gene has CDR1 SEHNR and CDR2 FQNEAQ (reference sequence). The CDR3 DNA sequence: TGTGCCAGCAGACCGGCAGGGCGGGTGGGAGGCGAGCAGTACTGC. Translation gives CASRPAGRVGGEQYC.

The CDR3 coding sequence is TGTGCCAGCAGCCTAAGATCAGGGGTCGGGACCCAGTACTTC. Translating it yields CASSLRSGVGTQYF. The rearrangement uses TRBV7-9 and TRBJ2-5; TRBD1 is a possible D gene (6 bases). Trimming stripped 5 bases from V and 7 bases from J, with 17 bases between. CDR1 and CDR2 from the germline V gene are SEHNR and FQNEAQ (reference sequence). The CDR3 consists of 14 residues.

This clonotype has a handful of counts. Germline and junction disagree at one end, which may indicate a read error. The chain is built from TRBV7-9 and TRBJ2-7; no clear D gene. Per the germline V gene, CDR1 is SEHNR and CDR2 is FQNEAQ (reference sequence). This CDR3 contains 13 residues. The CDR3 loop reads CASSHRAGYEQYF. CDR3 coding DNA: TGCGCCAGCAGCCACCGGGCCGGATACGAGCAGTACTTC.

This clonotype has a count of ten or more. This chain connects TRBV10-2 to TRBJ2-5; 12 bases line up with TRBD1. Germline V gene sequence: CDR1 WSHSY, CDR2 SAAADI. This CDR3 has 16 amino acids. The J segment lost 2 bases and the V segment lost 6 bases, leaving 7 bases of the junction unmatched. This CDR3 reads CASRGQGATAQETQYF. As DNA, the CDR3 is TGCGCCAGCAGGGGACAGGGGGCGACGGCACAAGAGACCCAGTACTTC.

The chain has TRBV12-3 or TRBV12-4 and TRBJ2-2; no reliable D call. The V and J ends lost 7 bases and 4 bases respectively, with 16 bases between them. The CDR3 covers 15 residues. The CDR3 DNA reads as TGTGCCAGCACCCCCGGCTCAAGTGCCACCGGGGAGCTGTTTTTT. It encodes CASTPGSSATGELFF.

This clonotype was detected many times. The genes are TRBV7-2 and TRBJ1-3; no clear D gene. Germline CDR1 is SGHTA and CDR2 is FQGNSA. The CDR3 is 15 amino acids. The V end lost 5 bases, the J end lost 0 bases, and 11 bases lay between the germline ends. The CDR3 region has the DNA TGTGCCAGCAGCCAGTCCAGCAACTCTGGAAACACCATATATTTT. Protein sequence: CASSQSSNSGNTIYF.

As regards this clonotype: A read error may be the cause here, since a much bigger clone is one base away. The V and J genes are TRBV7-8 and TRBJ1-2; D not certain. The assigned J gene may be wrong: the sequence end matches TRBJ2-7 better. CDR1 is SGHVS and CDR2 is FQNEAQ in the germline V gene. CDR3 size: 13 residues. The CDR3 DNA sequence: TGTGCCAGCAGCTTACCGGGCCTCCAACGGCAGTACTTC. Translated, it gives CASSLPGLQRQYF.

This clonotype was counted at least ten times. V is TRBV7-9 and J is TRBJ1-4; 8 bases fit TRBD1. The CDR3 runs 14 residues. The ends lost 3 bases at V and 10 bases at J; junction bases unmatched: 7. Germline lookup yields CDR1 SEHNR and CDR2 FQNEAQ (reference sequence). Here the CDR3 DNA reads TGTGCCAGCAGCTTGGACAGGGTGATCGGAAAACTGTTTTTT. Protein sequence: CASSLDRVIGKLFF.

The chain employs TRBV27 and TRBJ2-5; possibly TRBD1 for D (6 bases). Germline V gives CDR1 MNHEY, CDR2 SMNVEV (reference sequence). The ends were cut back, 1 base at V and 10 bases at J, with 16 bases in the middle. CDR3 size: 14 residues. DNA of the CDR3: TGTGCCAGCAGTTTATGGGCAGGGGAGAGGTTCCAGTACTTC. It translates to CASSLWAGERFQYF.

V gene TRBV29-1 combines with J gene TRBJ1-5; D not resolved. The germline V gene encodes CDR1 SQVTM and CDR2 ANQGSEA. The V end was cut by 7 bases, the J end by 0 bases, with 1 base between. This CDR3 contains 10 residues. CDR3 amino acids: CSGSNQPQHF. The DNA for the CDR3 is TGCAGCGGTAGCAATCAGCCCCAGCATTTT.

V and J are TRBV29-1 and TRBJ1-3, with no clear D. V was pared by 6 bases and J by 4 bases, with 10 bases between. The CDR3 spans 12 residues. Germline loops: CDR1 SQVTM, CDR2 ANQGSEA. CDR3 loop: CSVRGRGNTIYF. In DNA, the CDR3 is TGCAGCGTACGGGGTCGCGGAAACACCATATATTTT.

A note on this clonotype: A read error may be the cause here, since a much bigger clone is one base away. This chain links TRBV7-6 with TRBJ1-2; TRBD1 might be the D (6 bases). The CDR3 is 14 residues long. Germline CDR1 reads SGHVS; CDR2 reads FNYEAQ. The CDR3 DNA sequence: TGTGCCAGCAGCTTAGAAGGACAGACCTATGGCCACACCTTC. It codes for CASSLEGQTYGHTF.

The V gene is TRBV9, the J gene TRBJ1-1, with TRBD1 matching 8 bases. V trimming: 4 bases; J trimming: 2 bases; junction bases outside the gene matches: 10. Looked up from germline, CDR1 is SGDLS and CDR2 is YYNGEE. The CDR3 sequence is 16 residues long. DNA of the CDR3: TGTGCCAGCAGCAAAACAGGGGGTTGGTTAAACACTGAAGCTTTCTTT. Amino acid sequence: CASSKTGGWLNTEAFF.

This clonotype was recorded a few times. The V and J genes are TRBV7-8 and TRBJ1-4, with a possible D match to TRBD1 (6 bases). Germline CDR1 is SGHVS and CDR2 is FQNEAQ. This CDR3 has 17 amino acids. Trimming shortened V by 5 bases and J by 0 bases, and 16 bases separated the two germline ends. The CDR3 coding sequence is TGTGCCAGCAGCCCCCGGACAGTAATTGCAACTAATGAAAAACTGTTTTTT. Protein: CASSPRTVIATNEKLFF.

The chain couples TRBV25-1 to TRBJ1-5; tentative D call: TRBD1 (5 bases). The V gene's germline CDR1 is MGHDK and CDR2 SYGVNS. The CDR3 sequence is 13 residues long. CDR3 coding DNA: TGTGCTAGCGGGGGGGTAGGCAATCAGCCCCAGCATTTT. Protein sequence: CASGGVGNQPQHF.

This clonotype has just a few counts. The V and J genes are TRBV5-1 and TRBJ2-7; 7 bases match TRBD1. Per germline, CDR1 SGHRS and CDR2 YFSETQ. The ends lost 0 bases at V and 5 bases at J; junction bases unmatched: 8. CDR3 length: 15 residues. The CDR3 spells CASSLAPGQQHEQYF. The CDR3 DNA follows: TGCGCCAGCAGCTTGGCCCCGGGACAGCAACACGAGCAGTACTTC.

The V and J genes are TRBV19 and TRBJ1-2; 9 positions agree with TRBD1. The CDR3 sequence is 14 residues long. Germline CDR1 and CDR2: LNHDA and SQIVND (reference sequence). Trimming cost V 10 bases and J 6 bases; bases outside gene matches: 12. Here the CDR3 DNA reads TGTGCCACAAGGGGGACAGGGTATGTGGATGGCTACACCTTC. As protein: CATRGTGYVDGYTF.

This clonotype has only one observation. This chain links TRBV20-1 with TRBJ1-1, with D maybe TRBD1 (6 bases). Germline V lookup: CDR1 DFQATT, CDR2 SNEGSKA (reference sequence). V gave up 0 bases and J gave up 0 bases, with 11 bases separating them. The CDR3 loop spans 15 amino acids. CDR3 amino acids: CSARDAGALNTEAFF. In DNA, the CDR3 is TGCAGTGCTAGAGATGCAGGGGCGTTGAACACTGAAGCTTTCTTT.

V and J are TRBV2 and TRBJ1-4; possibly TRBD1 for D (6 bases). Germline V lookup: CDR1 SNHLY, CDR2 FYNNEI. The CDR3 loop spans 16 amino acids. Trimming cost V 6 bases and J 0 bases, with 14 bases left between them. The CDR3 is CASSLRGSATNEKLFF. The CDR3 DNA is TGTGCCAGCAGCCTAAGGGGGTCCGCAACTAATGAAAAACTGTTTTTT. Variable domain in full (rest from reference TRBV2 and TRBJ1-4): EPEVTQTPSHQVTQMGQEVILRCVPISNHLYFYWYRQILGQKVEFLVSFYNNEISEKSEIFDDQFSVERPDGSNFTLKIRSTKLEDSAMYFCASSLRGSATNEKLFFGSGTQLSVL.